This T cell receptor (beta chain) was recovered during a study of CD8 T cells in ankylosing spondylitis. Findings and caveats of the study: From matched ankylosing spondylitis synovial fluid, disease-linked clones were reportedly recovered at significantly enriched levels. There was a TCR beta motif, made of 7 to 9 highly homologous variants, that appeared characteristic of ankylosing spondylitis blood.

In germline, CDR1 is MGHRA, CDR2 YSYEKL. The CDR3 loop spans 16 amino acids. V was clipped by 0 bases and J by 2 bases, with 14 bases between them. In TCRdb, the 5' RACE reads were re-called with MiXCR into one record per CDR3 protein. The data hold some 240,000 distinct CDR3 sequences, with 15% to 20% observed a single time. This clonotype was detected only a few times. The antigen is undetermined. The origin of this receptor is a male donor with ankylosing spondylitis or in good health (not recorded which). The sample consisted of blood, either unsorted or a sorted T cell fraction (not recorded which). The chain has TRBV4-1 and TRBJ2-7; D unresolved. CDR3 coding DNA: TGCGCCAGCAGCCAAGAAGCCCCTCTGGGCCCCTACGAGCAGTACTTC. Amino acid sequence: CASSQEAPLGPYEQYF.